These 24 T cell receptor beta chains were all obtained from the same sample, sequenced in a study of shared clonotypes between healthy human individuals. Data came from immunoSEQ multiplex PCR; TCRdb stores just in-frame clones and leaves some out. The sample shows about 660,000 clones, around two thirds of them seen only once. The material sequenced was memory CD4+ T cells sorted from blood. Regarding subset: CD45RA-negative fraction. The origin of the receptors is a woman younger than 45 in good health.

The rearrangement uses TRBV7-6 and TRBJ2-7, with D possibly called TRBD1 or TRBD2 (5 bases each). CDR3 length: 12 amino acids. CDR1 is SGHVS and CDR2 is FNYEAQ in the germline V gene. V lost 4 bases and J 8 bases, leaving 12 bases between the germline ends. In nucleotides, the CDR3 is TGTGCCAGCAGCTCGAAACCGGGACAGCAGTACTTC. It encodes CASSSKPGQQYF.

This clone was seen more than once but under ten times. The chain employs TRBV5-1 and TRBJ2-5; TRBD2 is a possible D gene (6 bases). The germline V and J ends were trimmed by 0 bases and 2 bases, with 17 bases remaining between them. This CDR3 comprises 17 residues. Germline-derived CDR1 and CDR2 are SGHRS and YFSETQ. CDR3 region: CASSLAVTSVRQETQYF. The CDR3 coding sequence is TGCGCCAGCAGCTTGGCGGTGACTAGTGTGCGGCAAGAGACCCAGTACTTC.

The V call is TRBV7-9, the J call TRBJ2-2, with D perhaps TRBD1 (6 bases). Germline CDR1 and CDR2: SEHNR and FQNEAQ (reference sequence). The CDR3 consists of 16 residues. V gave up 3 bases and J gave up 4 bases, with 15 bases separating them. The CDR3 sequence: CASSFPQGLSTGELFF. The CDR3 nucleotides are TGTGCCAGCAGCTTCCCTCAGGGGCTAAGCACCGGGGAGCTGTTTTTT.

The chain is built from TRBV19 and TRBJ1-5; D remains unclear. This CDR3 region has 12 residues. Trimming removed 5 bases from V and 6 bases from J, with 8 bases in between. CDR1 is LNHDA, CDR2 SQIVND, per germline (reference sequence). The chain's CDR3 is CASSLGFQPQHF. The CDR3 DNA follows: TGTGCCAGTAGTCTGGGTTTTCAGCCCCAGCATTTT.

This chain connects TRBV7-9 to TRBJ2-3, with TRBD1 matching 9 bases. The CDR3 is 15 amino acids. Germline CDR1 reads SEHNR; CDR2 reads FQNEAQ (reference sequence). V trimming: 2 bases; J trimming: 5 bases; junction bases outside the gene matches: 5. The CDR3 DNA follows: TGTGCCAGCAGCTTAATGGGACAGGGAGAAGATACGCAGTATTTT. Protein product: CASSLMGQGEDTQYF. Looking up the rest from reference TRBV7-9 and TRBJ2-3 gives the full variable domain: DTGVSQNPRHKITKRGQNVTFRCDPISEHNRLYWYRQTLGQGPEFLTYFQNEAQLEKSRLLSDRFSAERPKGSFSTLEIQRTEQGDSAMYLCASSLMGQGEDTQYFGPGTRLTVL.

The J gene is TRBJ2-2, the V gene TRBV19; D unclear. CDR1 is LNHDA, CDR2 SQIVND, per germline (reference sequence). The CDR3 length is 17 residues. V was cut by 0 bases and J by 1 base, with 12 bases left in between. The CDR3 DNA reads TGTGCCAGTAGTATAGAGCCGGAATCCATGAACACCGGGGAGCTGTTTTTT. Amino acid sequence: CASSIEPESMNTGELFF. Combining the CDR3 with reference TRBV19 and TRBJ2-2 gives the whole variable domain DGGITQSPKYLFRKEGQNVTLSCEQNLNHDAMYWYRQDPGQGLRLIYYSQIVNDFQKGDIAEGYSVSREKKESFPLTVTSAQKNPTAFYLCASSIEPESMNTGELFFGEGSRLTVL.

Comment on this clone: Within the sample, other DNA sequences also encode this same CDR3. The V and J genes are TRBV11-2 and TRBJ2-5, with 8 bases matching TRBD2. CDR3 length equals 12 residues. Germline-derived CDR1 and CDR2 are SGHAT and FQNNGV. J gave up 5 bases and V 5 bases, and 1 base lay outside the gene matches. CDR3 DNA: TGTGCCAGCAGCCGCGGGGGGGAGACCCAGTACTTC. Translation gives CASSRGGETQYF.

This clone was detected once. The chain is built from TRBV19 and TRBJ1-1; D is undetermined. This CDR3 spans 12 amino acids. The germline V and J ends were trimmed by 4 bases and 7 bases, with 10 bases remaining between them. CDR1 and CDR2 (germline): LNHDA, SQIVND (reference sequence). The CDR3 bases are TGTGCCAGTAGTAGGGCACCTAATGAAGCTTTCTTT. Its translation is CASSRAPNEAFF.

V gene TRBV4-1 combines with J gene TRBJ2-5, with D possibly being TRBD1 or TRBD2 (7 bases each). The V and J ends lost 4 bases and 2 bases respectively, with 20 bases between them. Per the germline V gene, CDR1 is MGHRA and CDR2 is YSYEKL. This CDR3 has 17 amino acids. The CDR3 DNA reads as TGCGCCAGCAGCCCCAGGGGGGGTTTGACGGGACAAGAGACCCAGTACTTC. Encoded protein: CASSPRGGLTGQETQYF.

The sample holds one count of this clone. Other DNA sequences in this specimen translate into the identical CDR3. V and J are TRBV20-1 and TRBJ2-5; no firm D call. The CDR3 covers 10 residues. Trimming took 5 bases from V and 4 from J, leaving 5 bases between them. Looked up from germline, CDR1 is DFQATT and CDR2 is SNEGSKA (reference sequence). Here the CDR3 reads CSAGRETQYF. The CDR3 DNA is TGCAGTGCTGGTCGAGAGACCCAGTACTTC.

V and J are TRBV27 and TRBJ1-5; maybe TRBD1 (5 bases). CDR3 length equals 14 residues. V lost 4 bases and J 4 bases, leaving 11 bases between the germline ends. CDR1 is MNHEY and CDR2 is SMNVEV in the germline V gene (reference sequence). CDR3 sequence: CASSSADRNQPQHF. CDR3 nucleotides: TGTGCCAGCAGTTCCGCCGACAGAAATCAGCCCCAGCATTTT.

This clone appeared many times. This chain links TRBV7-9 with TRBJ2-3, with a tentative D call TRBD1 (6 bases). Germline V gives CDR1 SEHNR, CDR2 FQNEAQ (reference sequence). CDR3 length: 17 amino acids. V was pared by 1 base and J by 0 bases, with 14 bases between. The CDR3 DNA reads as TGTGCCAGCAGCTTAGGCAACAGGGCTCCTAGCACAGATACGCAGTATTTT. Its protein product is CASSLGNRAPSTDTQYF.

CDR3 protein: CASSRPGLGRNEQYF. The DNA of the CDR3 is TGTGCCAGCTCCCGACCGGGACTAGGTCGGAACGAGCAGTACTTC. The gene calls are TRBV2 and TRBJ2-7; 8 bases align to TRBD2. The trim removed 8 bases at V and 5 bases at J, leaving 14 bases unmatched. Germline V lookup: CDR1 SNHLY, CDR2 FYNNEI. The CDR3 extends over 15 amino acids.

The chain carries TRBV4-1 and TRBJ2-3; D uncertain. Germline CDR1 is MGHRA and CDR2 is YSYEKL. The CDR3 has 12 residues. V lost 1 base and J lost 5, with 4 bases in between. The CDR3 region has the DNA TGCGCCAGCAGCCAAGGCCAAGATACGCAGTATTTT. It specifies CASSQGQDTQYF.

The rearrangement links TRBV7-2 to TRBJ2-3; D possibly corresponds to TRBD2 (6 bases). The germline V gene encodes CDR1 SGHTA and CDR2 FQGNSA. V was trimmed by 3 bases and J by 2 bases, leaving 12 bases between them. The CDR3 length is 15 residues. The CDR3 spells CASSFSGLFTDTQYF. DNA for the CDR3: TGTGCCAGCAGCTTCTCCGGACTATTCACAGATACGCAGTATTTT.

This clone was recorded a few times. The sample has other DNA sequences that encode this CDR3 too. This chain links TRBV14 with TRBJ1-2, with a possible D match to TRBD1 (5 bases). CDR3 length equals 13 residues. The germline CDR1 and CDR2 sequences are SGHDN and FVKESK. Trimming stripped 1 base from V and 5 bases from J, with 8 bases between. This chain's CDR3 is CASSQARQYGYTF. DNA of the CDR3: TGTGCCAGCAGCCAAGCCCGACAGTATGGCTACACCTTC.

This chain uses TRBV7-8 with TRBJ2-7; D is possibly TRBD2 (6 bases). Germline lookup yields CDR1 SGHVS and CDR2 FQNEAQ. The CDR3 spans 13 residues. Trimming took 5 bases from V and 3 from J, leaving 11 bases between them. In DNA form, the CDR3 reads TGTGCCAGCAGCCTGGACTACTTCTACGAGCAGTACTTC. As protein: CASSLDYFYEQYF.

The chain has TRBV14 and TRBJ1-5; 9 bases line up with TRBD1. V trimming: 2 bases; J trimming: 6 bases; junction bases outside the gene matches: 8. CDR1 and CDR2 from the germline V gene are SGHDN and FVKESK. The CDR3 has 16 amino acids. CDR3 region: CASSQTPGQGGQPQHF. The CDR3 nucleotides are TGTGCCAGCAGCCAAACACCGGGACAGGGAGGTCAGCCCCAGCATTTT.

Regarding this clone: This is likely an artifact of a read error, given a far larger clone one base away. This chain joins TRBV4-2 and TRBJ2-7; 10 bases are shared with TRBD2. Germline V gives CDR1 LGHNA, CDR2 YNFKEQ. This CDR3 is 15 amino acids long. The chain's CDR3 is CASSQDHGTSDEQCF. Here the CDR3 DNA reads TGTGCCAGCAGCCAAGATCACGGGACTAGCGATGAGCAGTGCTTC.

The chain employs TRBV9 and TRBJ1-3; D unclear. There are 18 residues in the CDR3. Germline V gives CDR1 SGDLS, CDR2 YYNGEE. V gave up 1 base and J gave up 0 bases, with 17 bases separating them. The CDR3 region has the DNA TGTGCCAGCAGCGTAAGCCTAACCGGCAGTCACTCTGGAAACACCATATATTTT. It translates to CASSVSLTGSHSGNTIYF.

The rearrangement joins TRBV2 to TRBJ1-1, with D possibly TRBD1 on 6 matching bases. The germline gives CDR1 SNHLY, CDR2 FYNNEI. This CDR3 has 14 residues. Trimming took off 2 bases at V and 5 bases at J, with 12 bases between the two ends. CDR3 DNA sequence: TGTGCCAGCAGTGAACAGGGGTCGGTAACTGAAGCTTTCTTT. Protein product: CASSEQGSVTEAFF.

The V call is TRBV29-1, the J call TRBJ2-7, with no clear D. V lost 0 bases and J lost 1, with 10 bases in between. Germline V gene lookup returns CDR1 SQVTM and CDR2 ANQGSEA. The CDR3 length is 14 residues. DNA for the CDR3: TGCAGCGTTGAAGATTTCGGAAATTCCTACGAGCAGTACTTC. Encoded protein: CSVEDFGNSYEQYF.

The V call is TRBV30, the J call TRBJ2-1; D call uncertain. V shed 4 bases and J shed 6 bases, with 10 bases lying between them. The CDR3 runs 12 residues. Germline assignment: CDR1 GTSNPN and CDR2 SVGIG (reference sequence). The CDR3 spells CAWKGQSNEQFF. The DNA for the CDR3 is TGTGCCTGGAAAGGCCAGTCCAATGAGCAGTTCTTC.

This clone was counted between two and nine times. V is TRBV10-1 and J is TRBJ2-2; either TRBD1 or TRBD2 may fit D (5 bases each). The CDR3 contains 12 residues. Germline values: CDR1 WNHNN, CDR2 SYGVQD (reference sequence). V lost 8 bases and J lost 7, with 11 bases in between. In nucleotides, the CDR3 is TGCGCCAGCGGGACCGTGGTCGGGGAGCTGTTTTTT. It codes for CASGTVVGELFF.